The 21 T cell receptor beta chains listed next were all sequenced from one sample in a study of blood T cell repertoires in COVID-19 (dated by TCRdb to the early 2020s). To prepare the library, the immunoSEQ multiplex PCR assay was applied. In its TCRdb copy, this immuneACCESS table keeps in-frame sequences only and misses some clones. Where compared with another copy, unresolved V genes explain less than half of these, and the others have no known cause. This sample lists 40,000 to 55,000 clones; 82% were detected once. The ten largest clones add up to about 4% of the sample. The sample consisted of peripheral blood. The receptors shown here come from a woman aged 70-85 years with acute or convalescent COVID-19.

The chain has TRBV13 and TRBJ2-1; D remains ambiguous. This CDR3 contains 18 residues. Trimming stripped 1 base from V and 0 bases from J, with 16 bases between. In germline, CDR1 is PRHDT, CDR2 FYEKMQ (reference sequence). CDR3 bases: TGTGCCAGCAGCTTAGCCCTAAAGAAAACGGGCTCCTACAATGAGCAGTTCTTC. Its translation: CASSLALKKTGSYNEQFF.

The chain links TRBV12-1 to TRBJ2-1; the D call in the table, TRBD2, was not verified against the DNA. TRBV12-1 is classified as a pseudogene. The CDR3 runs 15 residues. The CDR3 DNA is TGTGCCAGCTGCTCCGGGACTAGCGGTTACAATGAGCAGTTCTTC. Translating it yields CASCSGTSGYNEQFF.

The gene calls are TRBV27 and TRBJ2-7; 13 nucleotides align to TRBD2. The CDR3 is 14 residues long. Germline lookup yields CDR1 MNHEY and CDR2 SMNVEV (reference sequence). V was pared by 6 bases and J by 2 bases, with 1 base of the junction left unmatched. This CDR3 is CASRTSGRAYEQYF. The CDR3 DNA reads TGTGCCAGCAGAACTAGCGGGAGGGCCTACGAGCAGTACTTC.

The V gene is TRBV9, the J gene TRBJ2-3, with 8 bases that match TRBD2. Germline V gene data show CDR1 as SGDLS and CDR2 as YYNGEE. The CDR3 has 18 amino acids. Germline trimming cut 0 bases from V and 4 bases from J; bases unmatched to any gene: 13. This CDR3 reads CASSVALSSGSWADTQYF. The CDR3 nucleotides are TGTGCCAGCAGCGTAGCTCTATCCAGCGGGAGTTGGGCAGATACGCAGTATTTT.

The chain couples TRBV6-5 to TRBJ2-7; perhaps TRBD1 as D (5 bases). CDR1 is MNHEY and CDR2 is SVGAGI in the germline V gene. CDR3 size: 13 residues. V was cut by 2 bases and J by 1 base, with 6 bases left in between. The CDR3: CASSYPGSYEQYF. Written as DNA, the CDR3 is TGTGCCAGCAGTTACCCAGGGTCCTACGAGCAGTACTTC.

The V call is TRBV7-2, the J call TRBJ2-3; weak D call: TRBD1 (7 bases). Germline CDR1 reads SGHTA; CDR2 reads FQGNSA. The CDR3 is 16 residues long. V was shortened by 1 base and J by 5 bases, with 16 bases between the two germline ends. The CDR3 nucleotides are TGTGCCAGCAGCTTAGGGGGGGACAGTTCAGGAGATACGCAGTATTTT. This translates into CASSLGGDSSGDTQYF.

This clone turned up a few times. The V gene is TRBV2, the J gene TRBJ2-1; unclear D gene. This CDR3 region has 15 residues. The germline gives CDR1 SNHLY, CDR2 FYNNEI. Trimming cost V 8 bases and J 6 bases, with 20 bases left between them. The CDR3 coding sequence is TGTGCCAGCTTGACTTACCTCTTAGCATTCAATGAGCAGTTCTTC. This codes for CASLTYLLAFNEQFF.

As regards this clone: The same CDR3 can be traced to other DNA sequences in this sample. The rearrangement links TRBV19 to TRBJ2-7; a possible D gene is TRBD2 (6 bases). CDR3 size: 15 residues. Trimming stripped 3 bases from V and 0 bases from J, with 12 bases between. CDR1 is LNHDA, CDR2 SQIVND, per germline (reference sequence). The CDR3 coding sequence is TGTGCCAGTAGTATGGGTGGGAGGAGCTCCTACGAGCAGTACTTC. Translating it yields CASSMGGRSSYEQYF.

The chain recombines TRBV10-3 with TRBJ1-1; D is perhaps TRBD1 (6 bases). The germline gives CDR1 ENHRY, CDR2 SYGVKD. The CDR3 is 16 residues long. Trimming cost V 4 bases and J 0 bases, with 15 bases left between them. The CDR3 loop is CAISGGQTIMNTEAFF. CDR3 nucleotides: TGTGCCATCAGTGGCGGACAGACGATCATGAACACTGAAGCTTTCTTT.

The CDR3 nucleotides are TGTGCCAGCAGGCAGCGGGAGGGCCGCGAGCAGTACTTC. Residues: CASRQREGREQYF. The chain uses TRBV6-5 and TRBJ2-7; 10 bases fit TRBD2. Germline loops: CDR1 MNHEY, CDR2 SVGAGI. Unmatched junction bases numbered 5, after V lost 6 bases and J lost 6 bases. The CDR3 spans 13 residues.

This sequence joins TRBV27 and TRBJ2-1; TRBD2 agrees at 9 bases. The junction had 3 bases not matched to a gene; V was cut back by 1 base and J by 5 bases. The CDR3 is 15 amino acids. Germline CDR1 and CDR2: MNHEY and SMNVEV (reference sequence). CDR3 sequence: CASSLLAGDNNEQFF. The CDR3 region has the DNA TGTGCCAGCAGTTTATTAGCGGGGGACAACAATGAGCAGTTCTTC.

V usage is TRBV28 and J usage is TRBJ1-5; D might be TRBD1 (5 bases). Germline V gene lookup returns CDR1 MDHEN and CDR2 SYDVKM. The CDR3 length is 15 residues. The V end lost 3 bases, the J end lost 2 bases, and 11 bases lay between the germline ends. CDR3 in DNA: TGTGCCAGCAGTTTGCCCGGGACTCGCAATCAGCCCCAGCATTTT. Translating gives CASSLPGTRNQPQHF.

This clone was seen just once. A junction boundary mismatches the germline segment, possibly from a read error. The V and J genes are TRBV19 and TRBJ1-1; no clear D. CDR3 size: 15 residues. Germline loops: CDR1 LNHDA, CDR2 SQIVND (reference sequence). In nucleotides, the CDR3 is TGTGCCAGCAGTAGGACCCGGGGTATGAACACTGAAGCTTTCTTT. It yields the protein CASSRTRGMNTEAFF.

The chain couples TRBV5-5 to TRBJ2-7; TRBD1 matches 7 bases. With V trimmed by 8 bases and J by 3 bases, 2 bases remained unmatched. The germline gives CDR1 SGHKS, CDR2 YYEKEE (reference sequence). This CDR3 has 11 amino acids. The CDR3: CASRQGYEQYF. For the CDR3, the DNA is TGTGCCAGTCGACAGGGCTACGAGCAGTACTTC.

This rearrangement joins TRBV7-2 to TRBJ2-7; D not resolved. This CDR3 is built from 14 residues. Trimming cost V 4 bases and J 6 bases, with 16 bases left between them. Germline V gene data show CDR1 as SGHTA and CDR2 as FQGNSA. The CDR3 loop is CASSSLRSIGEQYF. In nucleotides, the CDR3 is TGTGCCAGCAGCTCGCTTCGAAGTATCGGCGAGCAGTACTTC.

This chain uses TRBV11-2 with TRBJ2-5; weak D call: TRBD2 (7 bases). Deletions cut 7 bases from V and 9 bases from J, with 21 bases between. The germline V gene encodes CDR1 SGHAT and CDR2 FQNNGV. The CDR3 is made up of 14 amino acids. CDR3: CASTFMTGEGAQYF. Here the CDR3 DNA reads TGTGCCAGCACCTTCATGACGGGGGAGGGGGCCCAGTACTTC.

J is TRBJ1-1 and V is TRBV19; D is undetermined. The germline gives CDR1 LNHDA, CDR2 SQIVND (reference sequence). Trimming left V 3 bases short and J 0 bases short, with 14 bases between. The CDR3 consists of 16 residues. This chain's CDR3 is CASSIGVYNMNTEAFF. The CDR3 nucleotides read TGTGCCAGTAGTATCGGGGTATACAACATGAACACTGAAGCTTTCTTT.

The chain couples TRBV19 to TRBJ2-3; 9 bases align to TRBD1. This CDR3 comprises 15 residues. Germline lookup yields CDR1 LNHDA and CDR2 SQIVND (reference sequence). Trimming cost V 4 bases and J 2 bases; bases outside gene matches: 4. CDR3: CASSTWDRVTDTQYF. CDR3 in DNA: TGTGCCAGTAGTACCTGGGACAGGGTCACAGATACGCAGTATTTT.

The chain joins TRBV5-1 to TRBJ1-6; 11 positions match TRBD1. The V gene's germline CDR1 is SGHRS and CDR2 YFSETQ. J was trimmed by 0 bases and V by 1 base; bases with no gene match: 6. This CDR3 comprises 19 residues. CDR3 loop: CASSLRTGGESSYNSPLHF. CDR3 DNA: TGCGCCAGCAGCTTGAGGACAGGGGGCGAGAGCTCCTATAATTCACCCCTCCACTTT.

The DNA for the CDR3 is TGTGCCAGCTTAGGACACCGTGGACTAGCGGGAGCGCGGTACTCCTACAATGAGCAGTTCTTC. The encoded protein is CASLGHRGLAGARYSYNEQFF. The V gene is TRBV27, the J gene TRBJ2-1; 13 positions agree with TRBD2. Germline CDR1 reads MNHEY; CDR2 reads SMNVEV (reference sequence). This CDR3 contains 21 residues. V shed 8 bases and J 0 bases; nucleotides not matched to a gene: 19.

This clone was picked up a small number of times. The V and J genes are TRBV30 and TRBJ2-3; 14 bases match TRBD2. CDR3 length: 17 residues. Germline CDR1 GTSNPN, CDR2 SVGIG (reference sequence). V lost 8 bases and J lost 0; bases outside the gene matches: 10. The CDR3 is CAHGLAGGIPSTDTQYF. DNA for the CDR3: TGTGCCCATGGACTAGCGGGAGGTATTCCTAGCACAGATACGCAGTATTTT.